This TCR beta chain was recovered during a study of cytomegalovirus exposure and HLA in healthy donors (dated by TCRdb to about 2017). For the wider study: An earlier analysis of approximately 640 of the donors reported roughly 300 Gb of sequence data and 117 million unique TCR beta sequences from roughly 180 million T cells. Approximately 300 gigabases of sequencing data and around 85 million unique TCR sequences made up an early release that covered 640 HLA-typed donors. Of the approximately 370 genotyped donors, 81% were placed in the genetic ancestry cluster associated with self-reported Caucasian donors. The study aimed to test whether signatures of past pathogen exposure could be identified by cataloging public T cell receptors. The study profiled the T cell repertoires of approximately 700 subjects by immunosequencing and related them to cytomegalovirus serostatus. Besides the first cohort of some 670 subjects, a separate validation cohort made up of about 120 different subjects was used. The study combined high-throughput TCR immunosequencing, statistical association of individual TCRs with disease status, and machine learning to predict cytomegalovirus infection status. A later analysis re-examined previously published TCR beta repertoires from more than 550 donors and added high-resolution HLA genotyping to investigate patterns of TCR occurrence. In the later analysis, no new phenotypic data were used to find candidate immune exposures; instead, reliance was placed on TCR beta sequences and their occurrence across donors. To decide whether each TCR beta V gene segment behaved as functional or pseudogenic, an earlier analysis of some 570 of the donors relied on high-throughput TCR beta sequencing. Donor age, sex, ethnicity and CMV serostatus were compiled together with the repertoire data. Genome-wide SNP genotypes for about 65% of the roughly 670 donors were used in a later genetic analysis, which treated that subset as a discovery cohort. Every repertoire in the discovery cohort had been generated on one and the same sequencing platform. Class I and class II HLA loci were covered by the typing at four-digit resolution. The number of donors typed differed by locus, with about 629-630 for A, B, C, DRB1 and DQB1, roughly 520 for DQA1, 606 for DPA1, and over 400 for DPB1. Because of strong linkage in the cohort, 4 to 6 DR-DQ haplotypes were treated as single units for association and clustering. On average, roughly 200,000 unique TCR beta nucleotide sequences were sequenced per donor among a few hundred genotyped donors of the cohort, with approximately 18% of those sequences being non-productive. Study-level results and caveats: Linkage disequilibrium might explain the correlated functional status among segregating V segments, but an unknown experimental factor could not be excluded. For the cohort, immune exposure information was limited to CMV serostatus. In both the original and validation cohorts, the classifier was reported to diagnose cytomegalovirus status with high specificity and sensitivity. Because counts were too low, approximately 18 rarely observed V segments, including chromosome 9 orphons, were excluded from the earlier analysis of around 640 of the donors. Assigning TCR associations to individual alleles was difficult when HLA alleles, especially DR and DQ, strongly co-occurred. According to a later genetic analysis, donors in an Asian-associated ancestry cluster had fewer N-insertions in productive TCRs than the approximately 630-donor mean. Specific HLA alleles were associated with 16,951 TCR beta sequences at a false discovery rate of 0.05 in a later analysis. According to a later analysis, parvovirus B19, influenza, CMV and Epstein-Barr virus appeared linked to several top co-occurrence clusters. Most TCR sequences were seen in very few donors, while some public TCRs were found in many individuals. A cluster of highly shared sequence variants was judged likely to represent a technical artifact of the sequencing pipeline. A later analysis found that most CMV-associated TCR beta chains appeared HLA-restricted, with HLA associations seemingly driven largely by CMV exposure. In a later genetic analysis, a missense DCLRE1C variant was associated with V-gene and J-gene trimming of TCR beta chains, and the association was replicated in an independent cohort. Because some donors lacked HLA typing at each locus, the association tests relied only on the typed subset. A later analysis found that HLA-associated TCR beta chains were more clonally expanded and had lower generation probabilities than equally common non-associated chains. A further reported finding was that TCR beta sequences accurately predicted the HLA-A and HLA-B alleles for most subjects in the first cohort. In vitro tests confirmed that three of the cytomegalovirus-associated TCR beta chains recognize cytomegalovirus antigens. This cohort had only TCR beta chains sequenced, and the lack of alpha or paired-chain data limited which features could be detected. The study gave a list of some 150 TCR beta chains associated with cytomegalovirus. Broadly in line with IMGT annotations, most TCR beta V segments showed up in productive rearrangements about 87% or about 30% of the time in an earlier analysis of some 590 of the donors. According to the authors, the approach could potentially be generalized to other disease states and immunological phenotypes. Sequencing depth was assumed to be roughly uniform across donors in the presence/absence analyses, though that assumption may not hold. According to a later analysis, TCR association rates differed among HLA loci, with DRB1 alleles showing the most associated TCRs and HLA-C alleles showing the fewest. Some IMGT-functional V segments, including TRBV6-2 and TRBV6-3, could not be told apart with the 87-base-pair reads, so those segments were excluded.

The cohort consisted of hundreds of healthy bone marrow donors. At the time of sampling, every cohort member was nominally healthy, though immune exposures that went unrecorded were likely present. The donor was CMV seronegative and was included in the group of several hundred seronegative cohort members. A peripheral blood sample was collected from each donor, and TCR beta sequencing was performed on peripheral blood mononuclear cells. Genomic DNA extraction from the blood cell samples was performed with the Qiagen DNeasy Blood Extraction Kit. Note on this clone: The clone's antigen remains unknown. No base quality values were provided; no much bigger clone lies one nucleotide off.

Libraries were built with the immunoSEQ multiplex PCR assay. For the multiplex PCR, a mixture combining 60 forward primers for TCR Vbeta segments and 13 reverse primers for TCR Jbeta segments was used. Amplification of the CDR3 region of rearranged TCR beta genes was performed with a multiplex PCR assay on genomic DNA. On the Illumina HiSeq System, the amplified TCR beta libraries were sequenced as 87-base-pair reads. From the authors' description of their analysis: In a later analysis, tens of millions of unique TCR beta chains were counted across the 690 or so repertoires, and around 11 million of these chains were shared by at least two donors. A nearest-neighbor algorithm error-corrected the raw reads and collapsed the reads into unique sequences, merging closely related sequences to remove PCR and sequencing errors. V, D and J gene segments were assigned by aligning CDR3 sequences to IMGT reference sequences. For a sequence to be retained, a match of at least six nucleotides to both a V gene segment and a J gene segment was required. Rearrangements were classified as productive when the CDR3 lacked stop codons and remained in frame with V and J, and all other rearrangements were classified as non-productive. Following IMGT convention, CDR3 was defined as the stretch from the second conserved V-encoded cysteine up to the conserved J-encoded phenylalanine. The earlier analysis of 500 to 650 of the donors excluded any sequence lacking an unambiguous match to a single V gene segment. In an earlier analysis of some 590 of the donors, a V segment was called functional when productive rearrangements were above 56.7%, and segregating when the standard deviation between donors exceeded 5%. To diagnose cytomegalovirus status from the catalog of TCR beta chain sequences, a statistical classification framework was built. In a later analysis, TCR nucleotide sequences were compared against IMGT/GENE-DB human TR gene sequences so that V and J genes could be assigned. In a later analysis, CDR3 sequences and most-parsimonious VDJ recombination scenarios were assigned using the TCRdist pipeline. In a later analysis, every TCR beta chain was defined by the combination of its CDR3 amino acid sequence and its V-gene family, and reads without a unique V-gene family were dropped. As a way to deal with suspected cross-contamination and a sequencing artifact, a later analysis dropped hundreds of nucleotide sequences that were highly shared and had low generation probability. In a later analysis, a clonal expansion index for each public chain was calculated from normalized within-repertoire ranks of inferred template counts. In a later analysis, generation probabilities were computed using a VDJ recombination model fitted to out-of-frame rearrangements, and the results were checked against IGoR. In a later analysis, TCR-TCR, TCR-HLA and TCR-CMV co-occurrence was scored with hypergeometric tests, and a repertoire-size bias correction was applied to TCR pairs. False discovery rates were estimated in a later analysis by permuting HLA or CMV assignments 20 times. In a later analysis, co-occurring TCRs were grouped using DBSCAN, with TCRdist sequence similarity added in when clustering inside HLA-allele-positive subsets. For co-occurrence clustering, repertoires with fewer than 30,000 or more than 120,000 public chains were excluded, along with a handful of repertoires with anomalous nucleotide sharing. The table comes from immuneACCESS by way of TCRdb, which keeps in-frame sequences with V and J called. Part of the clones is missing from these tables; in studies checked, under half for an unresolved V gene and the rest for unknown reasons. Clone size and V and J calls were adopted from that table, with D and trimming inferred from the DNA. The sample table shows around 200,000 clones, and 80% are seen once. The ten largest clones add up to 0.6% to 0.7% of the sample.

V loses 0 bases at its end and J loses 0 bases; junction bases beyond the gene matches: 10. Including cysteine and phenylalanine, the CDR3 has 19 amino acids. The sequence is cut down to CDR3 DNA, 57 bases in frame from base 1. This receptor was obtained from a boy younger than 18 in good health and CMV-seronegative. The chain was built from TRBV23-1 and TRBJ2-3, and 9 bases in between align with TRBD2. TRBV23-1 is labeled an ORF, and its function is uncertain. Sequences were obtained from PBMCs. The bases are TGCGCCAGCAGTCAATCGCGGGGGGGATTAGCAACCAGCACAGATACGCAGTATTTT. This encodes CASSQSRGGLATSTDTQYF.